Each of the 6 T cell receptor beta chains below was sequenced from the same sample in a study of blood T cell repertoires in COVID-19. TCRdb's table, derived via immunoSEQ multiplex PCR, lists solely in-frame clones and lacks some. The sample yields about 52,000 clones, about 79% seen once. Sequencing used peripheral blood. These receptors all stem from a man older than 75 with COVID-19, enrolled during active disease.

The V gene is TRBV5-1, the J gene TRBJ1-3, with D perhaps TRBD1 (6 bases). Between the trimmed V and J ends, which lost 4 bases and 8 bases, there was a span of 25 bases. The CDR3 length is 17 residues. CDR1 is SGHRS and CDR2 is YFSETQ in the germline V gene. CDR3 nucleotide sequence: TGCGCCAGCAGCGTGGAAGGTGCAGGGGAGATTGGGGACACCATATATTTT. It translates to CASSVEGAGEIGDTIYF.

This chain connects TRBV19 to TRBJ2-7, with D unclear. The V end was cut by 4 bases, the J end by 0 bases, with 13 bases between. This CDR3 comprises 15 residues. Germline V gives CDR1 LNHDA, CDR2 SQIVND (reference sequence). CDR3 region: CASSRSQVDSYEQYF. The CDR3 DNA sequence: TGTGCCAGTAGTAGGTCCCAGGTGGACTCCTACGAGCAGTACTTC.

The chain carries TRBV29-1 and TRBJ2-5, with 13 bases that match TRBD2. With V trimmed by 6 bases and J by 5 bases, 0 bases remained unmatched. Germline values: CDR1 SQVTM, CDR2 ANQGSEA. This CDR3 has 12 residues. Here the CDR3 reads CSVLAGGETQYF. The CDR3 bases are TGCAGCGTACTAGCGGGAGGGGAGACCCAGTACTTC.

The gene calls are TRBV6-2 or TRBV6-3 and TRBJ1-2, with D possibly TRBD1 on 5 matching bases. CDR3 length: 13 amino acids. Germline values: CDR1 MNHEY, CDR2 SVGEGT. Trimming took 6 bases from V and 5 from J, leaving 13 bases between them. CDR3: CASSLQTEYGYTF. The CDR3 DNA reads TGTGCCAGCAGCCTCCAGACAGAATATGGCTACACCTTC.

The chain links TRBV7-2 to TRBJ2-3; TRBD1 might be the D (6 bases). Per the germline V gene, CDR1 is SGHTA and CDR2 is FQGNSA. The CDR3 loop spans 13 amino acids. The V and J ends lost 4 bases and 4 bases respectively, with 9 bases between them. The CDR3 coding sequence is TGTGCCAGCAGCTCACAGGGTGCAGATACGCAGTATTTT. Amino acid sequence: CASSSQGADTQYF.

The chain uses TRBV24-1 and TRBJ1-2; 8 nucleotides match TRBD1. V shed 5 bases and J 5 bases; nucleotides not matched to a gene: 3. The CDR3 consists of 13 residues. The V gene's germline CDR1 is KGHDR and CDR2 SFDVKD. The CDR3: CATSGDRGYGYTF. CDR3 coding DNA: TGTGCCACCAGTGGTGACAGGGGTTATGGCTACACCTTC.